This passage covers 23 T cell receptor beta chains from one sample sequenced in a study of beta chain features in type 1 diabetes. Findings of the study overall: Researchers report that Type 1 diabetes patients had moderately but significantly shorter TCRB CDR3s across all four CD4+ subsets.

For these TCRs, the target antigens are not known. The study reverse transcribed the entire isolated RNA, so it sequenced expressed TCRB transcripts. Sequencing was performed with immunoSEQ multiplex PCR; in TCRdb, only in-frame clones are kept and a portion is missing. Among about 360,000 clones, roughly an eighth were seen once, and the ten largest hold about 0.01%. The specimen was naive CD4+ T cells from blood. These receptors were collected from a woman aged 18-29 years with type 1 diabetes.

The V call is TRBV6-5, the J call TRBJ1-4, with D hard to call. From germline, CDR1 is MNHEY and CDR2 SVGAGI. With 5 bases removed from V and 0 bases from J, the gap between germline ends came to 7 bases. The CDR3 loop spans 14 amino acids. In DNA, the CDR3 is TGTGCCAGCAGTCCCGGTTCAACTAATGAAAAACTGTTTTTT. Its translation: CASSPGSTNEKLFF.

This clone was seen more than once but under ten times. The V and J genes are TRBV28 and TRBJ2-4; D gene uncertain. V gave up 3 bases and J gave up 0 bases, with 12 bases separating them. Germline assignment: CDR1 MDHEN and CDR2 SYDVKM. The CDR3 consists of 16 residues. The CDR3 bases are TGTGCCAGCAGTTTGGGCCAACCTATAGCCAAAAACATTCAGTACTTC. This codes for CASSLGQPIAKNIQYF. The full variable domain, rest sourced from reference TRBV28 and TRBJ2-4, is DVKVTQSSRYLVKRTGEKVFLECVQDMDHENMFWYRQDPGLGLRLIYFSYDVKMKEKGDIPEGYSVSREKKERFSLILESASTNQTSMYLCASSLGQPIAKNIQYFGAGTRLSVL.

V usage is TRBV5-1 and J usage is TRBJ2-5; the D gene is possibly TRBD2 (6 bases). The CDR3 length is 15 residues. Germline CDR1 SGHRS, CDR2 YFSETQ. V was shortened by 4 bases and J by 2 bases, with 15 bases between the two germline ends. The CDR3 DNA is TGCGCCAGCAGCCTGGTGGGGGGACCACAAGAGACCCAGTACTTC. Its protein product is CASSLVGGPQETQYF.

This clone turned up a few times. The J gene is TRBJ1-5, the V gene TRBV11-2; 9 nucleotides agree with TRBD1. CDR1 SGHAT and CDR2 FQNNGV come from the germline V gene. J lost 6 bases, V lost 5 bases, and 5 bases had no gene match. The CDR3 covers 14 residues. The CDR3 loop reads CASSAQTGGQPQHF. DNA for the CDR3: TGTGCCAGCAGCGCTCAGACAGGGGGTCAGCCCCAGCATTTT.

The rearrangement links TRBV7-2 to TRBJ2-1; 7 bases map to TRBD1. Germline V CDR1 and CDR2: SGHTA, FQGNSA. This CDR3 is built from 15 residues. V gave up 1 base and J gave up 5 bases; unmatched junction bases: 5. The CDR3 reads CASSLVGTANNEQFF. The CDR3 coding sequence is TGTGCCAGCAGCTTAGTCGGGACAGCAAACAATGAGCAGTTCTTC.

This clone occurred a few times. The rearrangement joins TRBV4-3 to TRBJ2-3; D ambiguous. Trimming left V 3 bases short and J 6 bases short, with 16 bases between. The germline V gene has CDR1 LGHNA and CDR2 YSLEER. The CDR3 spans 15 residues. CDR3 amino acids: CASSQATQASDTQYF. The CDR3 nucleotides read TGCGCCAGCAGCCAGGCTACCCAGGCCAGTGATACGCAGTATTTT.

This clone was observed a handful of times. This chain joins TRBV5-1 and TRBJ1-1; unclear D gene. There are 15 residues in the CDR3. Between the trimmed V and J ends, which lost 1 base and 5 bases, there was a span of 15 bases. The germline V gene has CDR1 SGHRS and CDR2 YFSETQ. The CDR3 sequence: CASSLKTGELTEAFF. For the CDR3, the DNA is TGCGCCAGCAGCTTGAAGACTGGGGAGCTGACTGAAGCTTTCTTT.

This sequence joins TRBV28 and TRBJ1-4, with 10 nucleotides matching TRBD1. From germline, CDR1 is MDHEN and CDR2 SYDVKM. The CDR3 runs to 14 residues. The V and J ends lost 7 bases and 8 bases, in that order; junction bases with no gene match: 7. The CDR3 DNA follows: TGTGCCAGCATGACAGGGGGCGTGGGGGAAAAACTGTTTTTT. Translated: CASMTGGVGEKLFF.

V is TRBV6-5 and J is TRBJ2-1; maybe TRBD2 (6 bases). Germline-derived CDR1 and CDR2 are MNHEY and SVGAGI. This CDR3 spans 14 amino acids. V was cut by 3 bases and J by 5 bases, with 11 bases left in between. CDR3 residues: CASSYIGGNNEQFF. DNA of the CDR3: TGTGCCAGCAGTTATATCGGGGGAAACAATGAGCAGTTCTTC.

As concerns this clone: The junction shows a germline mismatch at one end, possibly a read error. This chain uses TRBV11-1 with TRBJ2-1; the match to TRBD2 covers 15 bases. The CDR3 has 14 residues. CDR1 is SGHAT, CDR2 FQDESV, per germline (reference sequence). This CDR3 is CASSGRTSGRALVF. CDR3 DNA sequence: TGTGCCAGCAGCGGCCGGACTAGCGGGAGGGCCTTGGTCTTC.

In its sample, this clone was seen a few times. The chain has TRBV7-2 and TRBJ2-4; 8 bases map to TRBD2. The germline V gene encodes CDR1 SGHTA and CDR2 FQGNSA. The CDR3 extends over 18 amino acids. Trimming removed 4 bases from V and 1 base from J; junction bases left unmatched: 12. CDR3 in DNA: TGTGCCAGCAGCTCGGGGGGGGCGGACCAAAGGGCCAAAAACATTCAGTACTTC. Translation: CASSSGGADQRAKNIQYF.

This rearrangement joins TRBV5-1 to TRBJ2-2; maybe TRBD2 (6 bases). Germline V lookup: CDR1 SGHRS, CDR2 YFSETQ. With 0 bases removed from V and 5 bases from J, the gap between germline ends came to 11 bases. The CDR3 totals 15 residues. Here the CDR3 DNA reads TGCGCCAGCAGCTTGGCCGCGGGGAATACCGGGGAGCTGTTTTTT. Encoded protein: CASSLAAGNTGELFF.

This clone was seen only a few times. CDR3 residues: CASKPSSGANVLTF. The CDR3 DNA follows: TGTGCCAGCAAACCTAGCTCTGGGGCCAACGTCCTGACTTTC. V gene TRBV21-1 combines with J gene TRBJ2-6; the table's D call, TRBD2, has no DNA check behind it. TRBV21-1 constitutes a pseudogene. The CDR3 spans 14 residues.

V usage is TRBV29-1 and J usage is TRBJ2-1; 10 bases are a match to TRBD2. The germline V gene has CDR1 SQVTM and CDR2 ANQGSEA. The V segment lost 4 bases and the J segment 8 bases; nucleotides outside the gene matches: 8. The CDR3 runs to 14 residues. The CDR3: CSVGASGRGDEQFF. In DNA, the CDR3 is TGCAGCGTTGGGGCTAGCGGGAGAGGCGATGAGCAGTTCTTC.

The rearrangement joins TRBV4-1 to TRBJ2-4, with D unresolved. This CDR3 has 13 amino acids. V lost 2 bases, J lost 8 bases, and 10 bases lay in between. Looked up from germline, CDR1 is MGHRA and CDR2 is YSYEKL. The CDR3 sequence: CASSQNPPDIQYF. In nucleotides, the CDR3 is TGCGCCAGCAGCCAAAACCCACCAGACATTCAGTACTTC.

The chain combines TRBV30 with TRBJ1-5; maybe TRBD1 (6 bases). The germline V gene has CDR1 GTSNPN and CDR2 SVGIG (reference sequence). V lost 0 bases and J 5 bases, leaving 14 bases between the germline ends. The CDR3 contains 15 residues. The CDR3 DNA reads TGTGCCTGGAGTGTCGGGGGGCGAGCGTATCAGCCCCAGCATTTT. It codes for CAWSVGGRAYQPQHF.

This chain links TRBV5-6 with TRBJ2-5; 9 positions match TRBD1. CDR1 and CDR2 (germline): SGHDT, YYEEEE. J lost 3 bases, V lost 4 bases, and 4 bases had no gene match. The CDR3 has 14 amino acids. The DNA for the CDR3 is TGTGCCAGCAGCACAGGGACAGGGAAAGAGACCCAGTACTTC. It codes for CASSTGTGKETQYF. Using reference TRBV5-6 and TRBJ2-5 for the parts outside the CDR3, the full variable domain is DAGVTQSPTHLIKTRGQQVTLRCSPKSGHDTVSWYQQALGQGPQFIFQYYEEEERQRGNFPDRFSGHQFPNYSSELNVNALLLGDSALYLCASSTGTGKETQYFGPGTRLLVL.

This clone was detected a few times. The gene calls are TRBV19 and TRBJ2-7; D ambiguous. Germline V gene sequence: CDR1 LNHDA, CDR2 SQIVND (reference sequence). V lost 5 bases and J lost 0, with 8 bases in between. The CDR3 sequence is 13 residues long. CDR3: CASSADFSYEQYF. As DNA, the CDR3 is TGTGCCAGTAGTGCAGACTTCTCCTACGAGCAGTACTTC.

A word on this clone: This CDR3 is also generated by other DNA sequences in the sample. This chain links TRBV19 with TRBJ2-5; no clear D gene. The CDR3 has 12 residues. V lost 5 bases and J lost 5, with 9 bases in between. Per germline, CDR1 LNHDA and CDR2 SQIVND (reference sequence). CDR3 in amino acids: CASSSSGETQYF. The CDR3 bases are TGTGCCAGTAGTTCGTCCGGGGAGACCCAGTACTTC.

This clone appeared a few times. V is TRBV5-1 and J is TRBJ2-1; 12 positions agree with TRBD2. Germline V gene lookup returns CDR1 SGHRS and CDR2 YFSETQ. The CDR3 runs 20 residues. With V trimmed by 4 bases and J by 0 bases, 14 bases remained unmatched. The CDR3 region has the DNA TGCGCCAGCAGCCCTCGAACTAGCGGGAGGCCTGGGAGCTCCTACAATGAGCAGTTCTTC. Protein: CASSPRTSGRPGSSYNEQFF.

In DNA form, the CDR3 reads TGTGCCAGCAGCTTAGCGTACGAAATTAGACTAGAGACCCAGTACTTC. Protein sequence: CASSLAYEIRLETQYF. This sequence joins TRBV7-2 and TRBJ2-5; D unresolved. The CDR3 loop spans 16 amino acids. The V end was cut by 0 bases, the J end by 4 bases, with 15 bases between. CDR1 and CDR2 from the germline V gene are SGHTA and FQGNSA.

This clone was detected only a few times. This chain links TRBV6-5 with TRBJ2-5, with TRBD1 identical over 8 bases. The trim removed 6 bases at V and 9 bases at J, leaving 9 bases unmatched. Germline CDR1 and CDR2: MNHEY and SVGAGI. The CDR3 is 13 residues long. This CDR3 is CASRPTGGTAQYF. The CDR3 DNA is TGTGCCAGCAGGCCCACAGGGGGGACGGCCCAGTACTTC.

This clone was seen a handful of times. The V and J genes are TRBV9 and TRBJ2-5; 8 bases agree with TRBD2. Germline CDR1 SGDLS, CDR2 YYNGEE. With 0 bases clipped from V and 2 bases from J, the junction kept 12 bases outside the gene matches. This CDR3 is built from 18 residues. CDR3 protein: CASSVAGAGGSPQETQYF. The DNA of the CDR3 is TGTGCCAGCAGCGTAGCTGGGGCGGGGGGTAGCCCACAAGAGACCCAGTACTTC.